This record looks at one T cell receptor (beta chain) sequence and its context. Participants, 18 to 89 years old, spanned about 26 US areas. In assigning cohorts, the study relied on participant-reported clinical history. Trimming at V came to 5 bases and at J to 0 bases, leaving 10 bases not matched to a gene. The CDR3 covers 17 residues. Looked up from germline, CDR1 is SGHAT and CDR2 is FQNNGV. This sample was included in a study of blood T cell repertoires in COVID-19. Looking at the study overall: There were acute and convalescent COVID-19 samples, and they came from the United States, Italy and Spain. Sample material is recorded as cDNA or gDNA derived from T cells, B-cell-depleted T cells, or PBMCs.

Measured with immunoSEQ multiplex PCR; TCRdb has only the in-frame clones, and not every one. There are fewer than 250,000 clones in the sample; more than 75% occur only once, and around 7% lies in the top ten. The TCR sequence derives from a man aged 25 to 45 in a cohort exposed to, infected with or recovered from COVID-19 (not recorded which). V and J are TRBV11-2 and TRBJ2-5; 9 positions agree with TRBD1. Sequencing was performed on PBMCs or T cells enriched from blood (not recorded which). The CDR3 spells CASSRPRGTGNQETQYF. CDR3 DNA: TGTGCCAGCAGCCGCCCTCGGGGGACAGGGAACCAAGAGACCCAGTACTTC.